One T cell receptor beta chain is described in this entry. Its antigen remains unidentified. Per-base quality was not reported, and no clone a single base away is much larger than it. Via the germline V gene, CDR1 is ENHRY and CDR2 SYGVKD. The CDR3 goes from the cysteine to the phenylalanine over 10 residues. Only the CDR3 DNA is retained, 30 bases long and in frame from the first base. V is reduced by 8 bases and J by 8 bases, leaving a spacing of 7 bases between them. Preparation of the library involved 5' RACE. Sequencing used an Illumina HiSeq 2000. A universal primer binding site was introduced by template switching, and a unique molecular identifier was present in the final cDNA, enabling accurate counting of TCR cDNA molecules. First-strand cDNA for TCR alpha and beta chains was synthesized from specific primers in the conserved constant-segment region. To control for contamination, each cDNA library was double barcoded with a SMART-Mk sample barcode plus Illumina barcodes. TruSeq adapter sequences along with Illumina sample barcodes were introduced in two successive PCR steps. The Illumina HiSeq platform was used with custom primers to sequence TCR alpha and beta cDNA libraries. As for how the authors treated the data: MiGEC processed the raw reads to extract unique molecular identifiers, while MiXCR was used to determine the CDR3 positions. Recombination models were inferred per individual with the repgenHMM and IGoR tools using an EM algorithm. The analysis of shared clonotypes was done with the tcR package in R, with sharing normalized by the product of cloneset sizes. To study raw recombination free of thymic and clonal selection effects, out-of-frame nonproductive sequences were analyzed. Clones were called with MiXCR by TCRdb after fastp trimmed the public reads at Q25, and only in-frame beta chains were retained. Entries are consolidated by CDR3 protein sequence, retaining the most common genes and DNA. These V and J calls rely on TCRdb rather than the paper's analysis. Here the sample has about 1.7 million distinct CDR3 sequences; about 31% occur a single time. The top ten hold around 0.3% of the sample.

The data were obtained in a study of identical twins listed by TCRdb under 2016. Study-wide context: To test whether fetal clonotypes persist, this study deep-sequenced TCR alpha and beta repertoires from monozygotic twins, from unrelated adults of various ages, and from cord blood. To rule out contamination, the twin experiments were replicated at different times with different library preparation protocols.

All donors were healthy Caucasians. General conclusions and limits of the study: Out-of-frame TCR alpha sharing in monozygotic twins was systematically underestimated by recombination models, whereas sharing between unrelated individuals was in agreement with the recombination models. Conclusions relied on cross-sectional statistical analysis, since the same donors could not be followed over many years. The excess sharing between twins in beta out-of-frame sequences was weaker because fewer shared sequences reduced the signal-to-noise ratio. Compared with coincidental sharing between unrelated individuals, an excess of low generation-probability sequences was observed among out-of-frame TCR alpha sequences shared between twins. Invariant T cells such as MAIT and iNKT could partly confound zero-insertion analyses, although diverse VJ usage argued against such confounding for most clonotypes. Fewer insertions were carried by abundant cord blood beta clonotypes, a similar but weaker trend appeared in young adult naive repertoires, and no such trend appeared in memory repertoires.

The sequence joins TRBV10-3 to TRBJ2-1, with the D gene not confidently named. The sequence was collected from a newborn girl in good health. Sequencing was performed on cord blood. The CDR3 protein: CAIPRDEQFF. The DNA sequence is given as TGTGCCATCCCAAGGGATGAGCAGTTCTTC.